These 28 T cell receptor beta chains originate from one sample sequenced in a study of T cells after yellow fever vaccination (dated by TCRdb to about 2019). What the treatment or condition label conveys for this sample: live attenuated yellow fever vaccine strain. Library generation was performed with 5' RACE. The reads were generated on an Illumina NovaSeq 6000. TCRdb reprocessed the public reads (quality trimming at Q25 with fastp, clone calling with MiXCR) and kept in-frame beta chains. Each record represents a unique CDR3 protein, reported with the most common genes and DNA among its rows. This sample lists more than 200,000 distinct CDR3 sequences; 3.6% were detected once. The top ten clones comprise around a fifth of the sample. The sample consisted of PBMCs, taken 15 days after the yellow fever booster vaccination. These receptors were collected from a man aged 18-30 years who received the YFV17D yellow fever vaccine.

This clonotype came up many times. V and J are TRBV6-5 and TRBJ2-1; D is undetermined. The length of the CDR3 is 13 residues. The V end was cut by 0 bases, the J end by 5 bases, with 5 bases between. Germline V gene lookup returns CDR1 MNHEY and CDR2 SVGAGI. The CDR3 DNA reads as TGTGCCAGCAGTTACTCGAGAAACAATGAGCAGTTCTTC. Amino acid sequence: CASSYSRNNEQFF.

This clonotype was recorded at least ten times. The chain employs TRBV11-2 and TRBJ2-6; no reliable D call. The germline gives CDR1 SGHAT, CDR2 FQNNGV. V shed 4 bases and J shed 0 bases, with 19 bases lying between them. This CDR3 is built from 19 residues. The CDR3 nucleotides read TGTGCCAGCAGCTCATCACTCACGAGGCTTTTCTCTGGGGCCAACGTCCTGACTTTC. Translating gives CASSSSLTRLFSGANVLTF.

This clonotype was counted at least ten times. The chain joins TRBV15 to TRBJ1-1, with 8 nucleotides matching TRBD1. Germline trimming cut 5 bases from V and 6 bases from J; bases unmatched to any gene: 2. CDR3 length equals 12 residues. Germline lookup yields CDR1 LNHNV and CDR2 YYDKDF (reference sequence). CDR3 region: CATSETGAEAFF. Written as DNA, the CDR3 is TGTGCCACCAGCGAGACAGGGGCTGAAGCTTTCTTT.

Ten or more counts support this clonotype. In DNA, the CDR3 is TGTGCCAGCAGTTTGGGCAGTCCCTACGAGCAGTACGTC. It encodes CASSLGSPYEQYV. This chain links TRBV28 with TRBJ2-7; D is unclear. Trimming removed 3 bases at V and 2 bases at J, with 8 bases between. The germline gives CDR1 MDHEN, CDR2 SYDVKM. The CDR3 consists of 13 residues.

In its sample, this clonotype was seen many times. V gene TRBV7-2 combines with J gene TRBJ1-5, with 8 bases that match TRBD1. The CDR3 covers 13 residues. V lost 6 bases, J lost 5 bases, and 3 bases stayed unmatched. The germline V gene has CDR1 SGHTA and CDR2 FQGNSA. CDR3: CASSKTGDQPQHF. Written as DNA, the CDR3 is TGTGCCAGCAGTAAGACAGGGGATCAGCCCCAGCATTTT.

This clonotype came up many times. This chain links TRBV28 with TRBJ1-3, with D possibly matching TRBD1 (5 bases). Germline V gene lookup returns CDR1 MDHEN and CDR2 SYDVKM. The CDR3 runs 15 residues. Trimming cost V 6 bases and J 0 bases, with 12 bases left between them. The CDR3 bases are TGTGCCAGCAGCCCCTGGGGGGTCTCTGGAAACACCATATATTTT. Its translation is CASSPWGVSGNTIYF.

This clonotype was recorded at least ten times. The chain has TRBV16 and TRBJ2-3; weak D call: TRBD1 (5 bases). This CDR3 spans 16 amino acids. CDR1 is KGHSY and CDR2 is FQNENV in the germline V gene. The V end lost 0 bases, the J end lost 1 base, and 11 bases lay between the germline ends. For the CDR3, the DNA is TGTGCCAGCAGCCAATCAGCAGGGCGCCGCACAGATACGCAGTATTTT. It encodes CASSQSAGRRTDTQYF.

This clonotype was recorded many times. The chain uses TRBV25-1 and TRBJ1-1; TRBD1 agrees at 7 bases. Germline loops: CDR1 MGHDK, CDR2 SYGVNS. Trimming cost V 2 bases and J 5 bases; bases outside gene matches: 11. This CDR3 spans 16 amino acids. DNA of the CDR3: TGTGCCAGCAGTGAAAGCGGTAGGGGGCGAGGGACTGAAGCTTTCTTT. Protein product: CASSESGRGRGTEAFF.

This clonotype appeared many times. The J gene is TRBJ2-3, the V gene TRBV7-2; TRBD2 matches at 11 bases. The trim removed 3 bases at V and 3 bases at J, leaving 11 bases unmatched. This CDR3 comprises 18 residues. Germline V CDR1 and CDR2: SGHTA, FQGNSA. The CDR3 region has the DNA TGTGCCAGCAGCTTCGGCTGGGGTAGCGGGGGGGCAACAGATACGCAGTATTTT. This codes for CASSFGWGSGGATDTQYF.

This clonotype turned up a few times. The chain uses TRBV2 and TRBJ2-3, with 9 bases matching TRBD1. The germline gives CDR1 SNHLY, CDR2 FYNNEI. V dropped 0 bases and J dropped 4; count of bases not matched to a gene: 11. This CDR3 has 18 amino acids. CDR3 sequence reads: CASSEALPGTGLADTQYF. CDR3 DNA sequence: TGTGCCAGCAGTGAAGCTCTTCCCGGGACAGGGCTGGCAGATACGCAGTATTTT.

In this sample, this clonotype turned up a few times. The chain couples TRBV27 to TRBJ2-7; D is ambiguous. The CDR3 is 13 residues long. Trimming pared 6 bases from V and 4 bases from J, leaving 13 bases between. CDR1 and CDR2 (germline): MNHEY, SMNVEV (reference sequence). The CDR3 nucleotides are TGTGCCAGCAGCTTCAACCAAGAGTACGAGCAGTACTTC. It translates to CASSFNQEYEQYF.

This clonotype occurred a few times. The chain joins TRBV6-6 to TRBJ1-5; 7 nucleotides align to TRBD1. The V gene's germline CDR1 is MNHNY and CDR2 SVGAGI (reference sequence). The V and J ends lost 5 bases and 11 bases, in that order; junction bases with no gene match: 18. The CDR3 sequence is 16 residues long. CDR3 sequence reads: CASSLTAGQSFWSQHF. In DNA form, the CDR3 reads TGTGCCAGCAGTCTTACGGCGGGACAGTCCTTTTGGTCCCAGCATTTT.

This clonotype was seen ten or more times. This chain joins TRBV5-1 and TRBJ2-3, with D possibly being TRBD1 (6 bases). Germline CDR1 reads SGHRS; CDR2 reads YFSETQ. Trimming left V 3 bases short and J 8 bases short, with 16 bases between. This CDR3 is 14 amino acids long. In DNA, the CDR3 is TGCGCCAGCAGCTCGGACAGTCCCCGAGGTACGCAGTATTTT. It codes for CASSSDSPRGTQYF.

This clonotype was recorded at least ten times. V and J are TRBV15 and TRBJ2-7; 10 bases are shared with TRBD1. Trimming cost V 5 bases and J 5 bases; bases outside gene matches: 6. Germline-derived CDR1 and CDR2 are LNHNV and YYDKDF (reference sequence). This CDR3 has 14 amino acids. CDR3 amino acids: CATSQGTGVNEQYF. The CDR3 DNA reads TGTGCCACCAGCCAAGGGACAGGGGTAAACGAGCAGTACTTC.

This clonotype was recorded at least ten times. J is TRBJ2-1 and V is TRBV20-1, with no clear D. V dropped 4 bases and J dropped 4 bases, with 11 bases sitting between them. The germline gives CDR1 DFQATT, CDR2 SNEGSKA (reference sequence). The CDR3 sequence is 13 residues long. The chain's CDR3 is CSAKRTNYNEQFF. The CDR3 DNA is TGCAGTGCTAAACGGACCAATTACAATGAGCAGTTCTTC.

This clonotype was seen many times. V and J are TRBV11-3 and TRBJ2-1, with D maybe TRBD1 (6 bases). V lost 1 base to trimming and J lost 5 bases, with 15 bases between them. The germline gives CDR1 SGHNT, CDR2 YENEEA. This CDR3 region has 16 residues. The CDR3 region has the DNA TGTGCCAGCAGCTTAGTTGGGGGCGTCACCCACAATGAGCAGTTCTTC. Amino acid sequence: CASSLVGGVTHNEQFF.

This clonotype was detected many times. The V call is TRBV4-3, the J call TRBJ2-2; 8 bases are a match to TRBD2. This CDR3 is 17 amino acids long. Looked up from germline, CDR1 is LGHNA and CDR2 is YSLEER. V gave up 0 bases and J gave up 4 bases; unmatched junction bases: 7. In nucleotides, the CDR3 is TGCGCCAGCAGCCAAGAGTTGCCGGGGGGGTCCACCGGGGAGCTGTTTTTT. Protein sequence: CASSQELPGGSTGELFF.

This clonotype was seen a few times. The V call is TRBV5-1, the J call TRBJ1-1; D is perhaps TRBD1 (6 bases). Per germline, CDR1 SGHRS and CDR2 YFSETQ. The germline V and J ends were trimmed by 2 bases and 5 bases, with 13 bases remaining between them. This CDR3 contains 14 residues. The CDR3 DNA reads as TGCGCCAGCAGCTTACAGGGTTCGTCAACTGAAGCTTTCTTT. It encodes CASSLQGSSTEAFF.

This clonotype was seen at least ten times. The CDR3 bases are TGTGCCAGCAACAACAGATATTCACCCCTCCACTTT. Its protein is CASNNRYSPLHF. The V and J genes are TRBV12-3 or TRBV12-4 and TRBJ1-6; D is ambiguous. CDR3 length: 12 amino acids. V dropped 7 bases and J dropped 8 bases, with 9 bases sitting between them.

About this clonotype itself: This may come from a read error, since a much larger clone is one base off. The chain joins TRBV7-2 to TRBJ2-5; TRBD1 agrees at 9 bases. Germline CDR1 and CDR2: SGHTA and FQGNSA. The CDR3 has 14 residues. V lost 5 bases to trimming and J lost 6 bases; unmatched junction nucleotides: 7. CDR3 loop: CASSENRGLKTQYF. The CDR3 DNA sequence: TGTGCCAGCAGCGAAAACAGGGGGCTGAAGACCCAGTACTTC.

This clonotype was found many times. V and J are TRBV6-5 and TRBJ2-1; D unclear. V lost 0 bases to trimming and J lost 9 bases, with 9 bases between them. The CDR3 spans 13 residues. Germline values: CDR1 MNHEY, CDR2 SVGAGI. The CDR3 protein is CASSYSRTSEQFF. The CDR3, as DNA: TGTGCCAGCAGTTACTCACGTACGAGTGAGCAGTTCTTC.

This clonotype has at least ten counts. The chain recombines TRBV5-1 with TRBJ2-3; possible D gene TRBD1, 6 bases. CDR3 length equals 14 residues. V shed 2 bases and J shed 6 bases, with 13 bases lying between them. CDR1 is SGHRS and CDR2 is YFSETQ in the germline V gene. CDR3: CASSLYGGEDTQYF. CDR3 DNA: TGCGCCAGCAGCTTATATGGGGGCGAGGATACGCAGTATTTT.

Many counts were recorded for this clonotype. The chain is built from TRBV20-1 and TRBJ1-1; D gene uncertain. The CDR3 sequence is 13 residues long. In germline, CDR1 is DFQATT, CDR2 SNEGSKA (reference sequence). V lost 7 bases to trimming and J lost 1 base, with 13 bases between them. CDR3 loop: CSVNVGANTEAFF. The DNA for the CDR3 is TGCAGTGTGAATGTGGGCGCGAACACTGAAGCTTTCTTT.

This clonotype has ten or more counts. The chain couples TRBV5-1 to TRBJ2-1; TRBD1 agrees at 9 bases. From germline, CDR1 is SGHRS and CDR2 YFSETQ. The CDR3 has 14 residues. The V gene end was trimmed by 4 bases and the J gene end by 7 bases; junction bases not matched to a gene: 6. Here the CDR3 reads CASSGRDRVNEQFF. The CDR3 DNA reads TGCGCCAGCAGCGGGAGGGACAGGGTGAATGAGCAGTTCTTC.

Many counts were recorded for this clonotype. The chain employs TRBV7-6 and TRBJ2-3; 8 nucleotides align to TRBD1. This CDR3 has 14 residues. With V trimmed by 3 bases and J by 7 bases, 6 bases remained unmatched. In germline, CDR1 is SGHVS, CDR2 FNYEAQ. The CDR3 is CASSFRQGSNTQYF. Here the CDR3 DNA reads TGTGCCAGCAGCTTTAGACAGGGGAGCAATACGCAGTATTTT.

This clonotype was counted many times. This chain connects TRBV16 to TRBJ1-1; D remains unclear. Trimming took 2 bases from V and 11 from J, leaving 15 bases between them. The CDR3 runs 13 residues. Per germline, CDR1 KGHSY and CDR2 FQNENV. CDR3 coding DNA: TGTGCCAGCAGCCAAGCTTCGGGGTTAGGGGCTTTCTTT. Translation: CASSQASGLGAFF. The complete variable domain, with remaining parts taken from reference TRBV16 and TRBJ1-1, reads GEEVAQTPKHLVRGEGQKAKLYCAPIKGHSYVFWYQQVLKNEFKFLISFQNENVFDETGMPKERFSAKCLPNSPCSLEIQATKLEDSAVYFCASSQASGLGAFFGQGTRLTVV.

This clonotype has ten or more counts. The chain combines TRBV5-4 with TRBJ2-3; possible D gene TRBD1, 6 bases. V was pared by 3 bases and J by 3 bases, with 14 bases between. The CDR3 length is 15 residues. Germline loops: CDR1 SGHNT, CDR2 YYREEE (reference sequence). The CDR3 loop is CASSSRGSRTDTQYF. CDR3 DNA sequence: TGTGCCAGCAGCTCCAGGGGTTCCAGGACAGATACGCAGTATTTT.

In this sample, this clonotype turned up many times. V and J are TRBV7-2 and TRBJ1-6, with D possibly being TRBD1 (6 bases). The V end lost 1 base, the J end lost 1 base, and 8 bases lay between the germline ends. CDR1 SGHTA and CDR2 FQGNSA come from the germline V gene. There are 16 residues in the CDR3. CDR3 DNA: TGTGCCAGCAGCTTAGAAGGGGGATCCTATAATTCACCCCTCCACTTT. It yields the protein CASSLEGGSYNSPLHF.